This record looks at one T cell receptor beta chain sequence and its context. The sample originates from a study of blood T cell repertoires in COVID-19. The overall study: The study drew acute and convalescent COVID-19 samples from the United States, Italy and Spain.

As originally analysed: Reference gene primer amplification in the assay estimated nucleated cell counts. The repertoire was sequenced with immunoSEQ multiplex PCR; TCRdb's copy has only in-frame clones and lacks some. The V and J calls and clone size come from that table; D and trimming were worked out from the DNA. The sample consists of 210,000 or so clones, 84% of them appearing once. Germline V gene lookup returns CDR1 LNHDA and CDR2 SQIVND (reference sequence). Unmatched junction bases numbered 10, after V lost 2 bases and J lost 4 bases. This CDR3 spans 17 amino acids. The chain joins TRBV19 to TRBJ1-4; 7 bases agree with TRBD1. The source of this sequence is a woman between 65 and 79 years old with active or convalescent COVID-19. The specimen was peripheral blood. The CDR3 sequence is CASSIIYLRDSNEKLFF. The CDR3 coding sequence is TGTGCCAGTAGTATAATCTACCTCCGGGACAGTAATGAAAAACTGTTTTTT. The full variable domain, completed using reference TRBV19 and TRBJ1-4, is DGGITQSPKYLFRKEGQNVTLSCEQNLNHDAMYWYRQDPGQGLRLIYYSQIVNDFQKGDIAEGYSVSREKKESFPLTVTSAQKNPTAFYLCASSIIYLRDSNEKLFFGSGTQLSVL.